This T cell receptor (beta chain) came from a study of blood T cell repertoires in COVID-19 (dated by TCRdb to the early 2020s). With regard to the full study: The collaborator samples originated in the United States, Italy and Spain and spanned the acute and convalescent phases of COVID-19. Nearly every sample came with metadata listing a de-identified subject ID, COVID-19 status, age in years and sex. Where available, HLA class I and class II types were taken from metadata supplied by the sample provider and were not determined by assay-based typing. Deeply sampled blood TCRbeta repertoires from subjects exposed to, actively infected with, or recovered from COVID-19 were included in the dataset. The prospective study material was composed of cDNA or gDNA derived from T cells, B-cell-depleted T cells, or PBMCs. The samples were drawn from two sources: the first 160 participants of the ongoing ImmuneRACE study, and over 950 subjects contributed by 6 global collaborators. The repertoires were released in a freely available public database intended as a resource for research on the immune response to SARS-CoV-2.

In the prospective study, participants were about 18 to 90 years old, resided in about two dozen geographic areas of the United States, and were enrolled through a virtual design. In the prospective study, participants were assigned to cohorts based on the clinical history participants reported in a screening survey and a study questionnaire. For ImmuneRACE Cohort 3, a participant was defined as recovered based on two consecutive negative NP/OP PCR tests, clearance by a healthcare professional, or resolution of symptoms. In the prospective study, whole blood, serum and a nasopharyngeal or oropharyngeal swab were collected from each participant by mobile phlebotomists. Additional blood draws and questionnaires over an approximately two-month period could optionally be provided by prospective study participants. Prospective study blood samples were shipped either frozen or at room temperature before DNA extraction.

CDR3 length: 19 amino acids, cysteine to phenylalanine. Only the CDR3 DNA is retained, 57 bases long and in frame from the first base. Trimming takes 1 base off V and 5 bases off J; junction bases not matched to a gene: 17. Reading the germline V gene (reference sequence) gives CDR1 LNHDA and CDR2 SQIVND. TCRbeta CDR3 regions were amplified from genomic DNA using the immunoSEQ Assay, a bias-controlled multiplex PCR. The authors' pipeline ran thus. The number of nucleated cells in each sample was estimated by amplification of reference gene primers within the assay. Sequence reads were collapsed and filtered to measure the absolute abundance of every unique TCRbeta CDR3 rearrangement. For each sample, productive Simpson clonality was calculated by taking the square root of Simpson's diversity index across productive rearrangements. TCRdb took this table from immuneACCESS and kept in-frame rearrangements with V and J called. Such tables lack part of the clones; where checked against another copy, unresolved V genes explain under half of the gap, and the rest is unexplained. V, J and clone size are taken as reported in that table, and D and trimming were inferred from the DNA itself. Counted in this sample were 430,000 or so clones; over 75% of them appeared once. 1.5% to 2% of the sample is taken by the ten largest.

General study outcomes and caveats: Clinical and demographic metadata were provided uncurated, with the amount varying by source and participant.

Comment on this clone: This receptor's antigen is unknown. No clone much larger than this one lies a single base away; base qualities are absent.

The sequence is built from TRBV19 and TRBJ1-5; TRBD1 aligns with 7 central bases. Sample: PBMCs or T cells enriched from blood (not recorded which). The source of this sequence is a woman in her thirties or forties who had recovered from COVID-19. This receptor has the CDR3 CASSIGRRQGSSEHQPQHF. The DNA sequence is as follows: TGTGCCAGTAGTATAGGTCGCCGACAGGGCTCATCGGAGCATCAGCCCCAGCATTTT.